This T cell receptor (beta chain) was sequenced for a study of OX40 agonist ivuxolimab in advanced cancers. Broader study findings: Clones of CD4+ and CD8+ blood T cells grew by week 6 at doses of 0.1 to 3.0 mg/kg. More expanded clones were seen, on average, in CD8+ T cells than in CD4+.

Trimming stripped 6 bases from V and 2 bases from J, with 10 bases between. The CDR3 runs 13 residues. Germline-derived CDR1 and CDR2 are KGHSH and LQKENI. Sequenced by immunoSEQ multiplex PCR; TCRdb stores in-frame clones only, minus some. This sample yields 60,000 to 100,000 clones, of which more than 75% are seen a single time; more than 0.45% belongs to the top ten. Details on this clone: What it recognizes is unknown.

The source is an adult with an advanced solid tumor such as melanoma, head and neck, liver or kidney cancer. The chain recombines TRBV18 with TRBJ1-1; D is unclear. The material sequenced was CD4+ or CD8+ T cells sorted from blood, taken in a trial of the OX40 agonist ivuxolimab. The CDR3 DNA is TGTGCCAGCTCGCCCTCATTAAACACTGAAGCTTTCTTT. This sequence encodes CASSPSLNTEAFF.